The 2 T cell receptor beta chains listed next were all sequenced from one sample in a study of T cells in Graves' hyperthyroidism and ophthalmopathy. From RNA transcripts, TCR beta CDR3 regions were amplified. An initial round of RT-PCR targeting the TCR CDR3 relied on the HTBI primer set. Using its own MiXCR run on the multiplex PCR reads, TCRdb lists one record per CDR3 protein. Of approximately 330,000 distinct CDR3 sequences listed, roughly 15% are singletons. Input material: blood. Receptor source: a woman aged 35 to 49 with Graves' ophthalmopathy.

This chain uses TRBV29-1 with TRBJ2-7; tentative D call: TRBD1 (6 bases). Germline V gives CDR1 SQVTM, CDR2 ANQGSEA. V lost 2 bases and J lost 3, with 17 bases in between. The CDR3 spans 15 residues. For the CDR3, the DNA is TGCAGCGTTGAATCTGTATCAGGGGCCGACTACGAGCAGTACTTC. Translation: CSVESVSGADYEQYF.

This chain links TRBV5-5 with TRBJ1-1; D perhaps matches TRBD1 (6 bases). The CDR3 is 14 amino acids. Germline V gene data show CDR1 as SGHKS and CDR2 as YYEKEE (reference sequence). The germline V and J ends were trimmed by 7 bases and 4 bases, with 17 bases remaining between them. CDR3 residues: CASRRGHEGTEAFF. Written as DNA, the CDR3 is TGTGCCAGCCGACGGGGGCACGAGGGCACTGAAGCTTTCTTT.